These 14 T cell receptor beta chains originate from one sample sequenced in a study of shared clonotypes between healthy human individuals (dated by TCRdb to about 2020). The library came from the immunoSEQ multiplex PCR assay. The source is immuneACCESS, and TCRdb retained only in-frame sequences with V and J called. Part of the clones is not carried over; for the studies checked, unresolved V genes explain less than half of this, and the remainder is unexplained. The sample yields a few hundred thousand clones; roughly 91% were counted once. Jointly, the top ten make up 15% to 20% of the sample. The sample comprised memory CD8+ T cells sorted from blood. According to the study, the label for this sample's cell subset or site signals: CD45RO+ cells pooled with CCR7-negative TemRA cells. These receptors were taken from a man aged 18 to 30 in good health.

V is TRBV13 and J is TRBJ2-3; 8 positions agree with TRBD1. This CDR3 comprises 16 residues. Losses at the gene ends were 5 bases for V and 5 bases for J; bases not matched to a gene: 12. Germline loops: CDR1 PRHDT, CDR2 FYEKMQ (reference sequence). The CDR3 nucleotides are TGTGCCAGCAGCACAGGGACAGGATCATCCAGAGATACGCAGTATTTT. It yields the protein CASSTGTGSSRDTQYF.

The V call is TRBV11-2, the J call TRBJ2-7; D remains unclear. V lost 3 bases to trimming and J lost 2 bases, with 8 bases between them. This CDR3 spans 13 amino acids. Germline loops: CDR1 SGHAT, CDR2 FQNNGV. CDR3 sequence reads: CASSFSQAYEQYF. In DNA form, the CDR3 reads TGTGCCAGCAGCTTCTCCCAAGCCTACGAGCAGTACTTC.

The V call is TRBV7-9, the J call TRBJ2-1; unclear D gene. The length of the CDR3 is 11 residues. Germline loops: CDR1 SEHNR, CDR2 FQNEAQ (reference sequence). Trimming took off 7 bases at V and 4 bases at J, with 5 bases between the two ends. CDR3 bases: TGTGCCAGCAAAGAGTACAATGAGCAGTTCTTC. As protein: CASKEYNEQFF.

V usage is TRBV10-3 and J usage is TRBJ2-7; D possibly matches TRBD1 or TRBD2 (5 bases each). The germline CDR1 and CDR2 sequences are ENHRY and SYGVKD. This CDR3 contains 14 residues. With 5 bases removed from V and 7 bases from J, the gap between germline ends came to 18 bases. CDR3: CAISMTYRDVEQYF. Here the CDR3 DNA reads TGTGCCATCAGTATGACTTACCGGGACGTAGAGCAGTACTTC.

This clone was recorded only once. The V and J genes are TRBV6-5 and TRBJ1-1, with D possibly matching TRBD1 (5 bases). This CDR3 contains 14 residues. Germline V lookup: CDR1 MNHEY, CDR2 SVGAGI. The V and J ends lost 0 bases and 6 bases respectively, with 11 bases between them. The CDR3 sequence: CASSYSEGRPEAFF. The CDR3 bases are TGTGCCAGCAGTTACTCGGAGGGGAGGCCTGAAGCTTTCTTT.

The chain joins TRBV5-1 to TRBJ2-1, with D unresolved. The V end was cut by 0 bases, the J end by 2 bases, with 12 bases between. The CDR3 is 16 amino acids. Germline V gene sequence: CDR1 SGHRS, CDR2 YFSETQ. CDR3 in amino acids: CASSLAFWAAYNEQFF. The CDR3 DNA sequence: TGCGCCAGCAGCTTGGCCTTCTGGGCCGCCTACAATGAGCAGTTCTTC.

The chain couples TRBV6-1 to TRBJ1-1; D ambiguous. CDR1 and CDR2 from the germline V gene are MNHNS and SASEGT. This CDR3 region has 12 residues. The V gene lost 7 bases and the J gene lost 4 bases, with 10 bases spanning the gap. DNA of the CDR3: TGTGCCAGCATCGGCAGCACCACTGAAGCTTTCTTT. Amino acid sequence: CASIGSTTEAFF.

This clone was seen once. The V and J genes are TRBV30 and TRBJ1-1; TRBD1 might be the D (6 bases). V lost 1 base to trimming and J lost 4 bases, with 13 bases between them. The CDR3 runs 14 residues. Germline-derived CDR1 and CDR2 are GTSNPN and SVGIG (reference sequence). CDR3 DNA sequence: TGTGCCTGGAGTGGGGGGGCACTGACCACTGAAGCTTTCTTT. It is translated as CAWSGGALTTEAFF.

This clone has a handful of counts. This rearrangement joins TRBV6-1 to TRBJ2-5; 12 bases fit TRBD2. Trimming cost V 6 bases and J 2 bases; bases outside gene matches: 4. The CDR3 sequence is 15 residues long. Germline CDR1 and CDR2: MNHNS and SASEGT. Written as DNA, the CDR3 is TGTGCCAGCAGCTGGACTAGCGGGGATCAAGAGACCCAGTACTTC. Protein product: CASSWTSGDQETQYF.

The chain is built from TRBV19 and TRBJ2-2; D might be TRBD1 (5 bases). V lost 5 bases and J lost 2, with 18 bases in between. CDR1 and CDR2 (germline): LNHDA, SQIVND (reference sequence). The length of the CDR3 is 17 residues. This chain's CDR3 is CASSPRVQVPNTGELFF. DNA for the CDR3: TGTGCCAGTAGTCCTAGGGTACAGGTACCAAACACCGGGGAGCTGTTTTTT.

The gene calls are TRBV6-6 and TRBJ1-1; D not resolved. V lost 4 bases to trimming and J lost 1 base, with 10 bases between them. Germline lookup yields CDR1 MNHNY and CDR2 SVGAGI (reference sequence). The CDR3 consists of 14 residues. Written as DNA, the CDR3 is TGTGCCAGCAGTTTCCCGACGGCGAACACTGAAGCTTTCTTT. Its translation is CASSFPTANTEAFF.

CDR3 sequence reads: CASSEAVSRPLTLRNTEAFF. Here the CDR3 DNA reads TGTGCCAGCAGTGAAGCGGTGTCTCGGCCACTTACGTTGCGGAACACTGAAGCTTTCTTT. V usage is TRBV2 and J usage is TRBJ1-1; no definite D call. Trimming left V 0 bases short and J 1 base short, with 24 bases between. Germline loops: CDR1 SNHLY, CDR2 FYNNEI. The length of the CDR3 is 20 residues.

This chain connects TRBV29-1 to TRBJ2-7; 9 bases are shared with TRBD1. The CDR3 length is 14 residues. CDR1 SQVTM and CDR2 ANQGSEA come from the germline V gene. Trimming cost V 7 bases and J 4 bases; bases outside gene matches: 11. In DNA, the CDR3 is TGCAGCGCCCTAATCTTACAGGGGGCGTACGAGCAGTACTTC. Residues: CSALILQGAYEQYF.

The gene calls are TRBV11-2 and TRBJ1-2, with TRBD1 as a possible D gene (6 bases). Germline CDR1 and CDR2: SGHAT and FQNNGV. The CDR3 is made up of 16 amino acids. V lost 5 bases to trimming and J lost 2 bases, with 18 bases between them. The CDR3 DNA reads TGTGCCAGCAGCCCCGGGACACTTACTTTCAACTATGGCTACACCTTC. It specifies CASSPGTLTFNYGYTF.